The sequence of this TCR beta chain was determined in a study of T cells in Graves' hyperthyroidism and ophthalmopathy. Trimming left V 4 bases short and J 0 bases short, with 7 bases between. The CDR3 length is 14 residues. The germline CDR1 and CDR2 sequences are MNHEY and SMNVEV (reference sequence). This clonotype was observed at least ten times. Using RNA transcripts as the source, TCR beta CDR3 regions were amplified. A first-round RT-PCR of the TCR CDR3 used the HTBI primer set. TCRdb analysed the multiplex PCR reads with MiXCR anew, one entry per CDR3 protein. This sample has fewer than 650,000 distinct CDR3 sequences, with approximately 15% found just once.

The sample taken for sequencing was blood. The chain links TRBV27 to TRBJ1-5, with D unresolved. This TCR was recovered from a young woman with Graves' ophthalmopathy. This CDR3 reads CASSYTDSNQPQHF. The DNA of the CDR3 is TGTGCCAGCAGTTACACAGATAGCAATCAGCCCCAGCATTTT.